This T cell receptor (beta chain) was retrieved from a study of metastatic and nonmetastatic thyroid tumors. Study-level background: Repertoires were compared across blood and tumor or nodule tissue from malignant and benign thyroid patients. General study results and limits: The study reportedly found significantly higher TCR beta diversity in malignant thyroid tumors than benign nodules, in blood and tumor.

Of note for this clone: As yet, its antigen is unknown. This may be a read error, as it is one base from a much larger clone.

CDR3 length equals 12 residues. Germline CDR1 MNHEY, CDR2 SVGEGT. No patient had received any treatment before thyroid surgery. Per the original data handling: A classifier for distant metastasis in papillary thyroid cancer was constructed using CDR3 differences observed across clinicopathological groups. TCRdb re-clonotyped the PCR reads via MiXCR. Clone size and V and J calls follow TCRdb, not the original study. The sample holds roughly 38,000 clones, about an eighth seen once. Sequenced input: blood. The sequence came from a male donor with papillary thyroid cancer or a benign thyroid nodule (not recorded which). Some clones in this sample may be carry-over from other donors' samples. The chain couples TRBV6-2 or TRBV6-3 to TRBJ1-5, with D perhaps matching TRBD1 (6 bases). The CDR3 region has the DNA TGTGCCGGCAGACGGACAGTACAGCCCCAGCATTTT. Protein product: CAGRRTVQPQHF.